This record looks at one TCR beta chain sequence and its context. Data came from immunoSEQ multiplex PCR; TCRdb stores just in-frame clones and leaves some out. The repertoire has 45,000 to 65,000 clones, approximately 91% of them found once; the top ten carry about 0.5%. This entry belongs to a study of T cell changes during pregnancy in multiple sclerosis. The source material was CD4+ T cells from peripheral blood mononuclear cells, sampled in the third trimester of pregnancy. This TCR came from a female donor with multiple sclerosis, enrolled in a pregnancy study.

Here the CDR3 DNA reads TGTGCCAGCAAATCTACGGAGAATGAAAAACTGTTTTTT. It encodes CASKSTENEKLFF. This chain uses TRBV5-6 with TRBJ1-4; D not certain. Trimming shortened V by 6 bases and J by 5 bases, and 11 bases separated the two germline ends. Germline CDR1 SGHDT, CDR2 YYEEEE. There are 13 residues in the CDR3.